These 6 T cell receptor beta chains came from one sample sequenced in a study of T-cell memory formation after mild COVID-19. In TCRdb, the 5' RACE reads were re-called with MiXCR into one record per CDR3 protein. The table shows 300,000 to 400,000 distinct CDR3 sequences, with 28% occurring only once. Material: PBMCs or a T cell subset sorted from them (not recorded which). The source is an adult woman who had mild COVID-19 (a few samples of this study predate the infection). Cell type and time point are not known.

The CDR3 here is CASSQTSGANVLTF. The CDR3 DNA reads TGTGCCAGCAGCCAAACCTCTGGGGCCAACGTCCTGACTTTC. The chain carries TRBV5-6 and TRBJ2-6, with unresolved D. Germline V gene sequence: CDR1 SGHDT, CDR2 YYEEEE. The CDR3 covers 14 residues. With 4 bases removed from V and 0 bases from J, the gap between germline ends came to 5 bases.

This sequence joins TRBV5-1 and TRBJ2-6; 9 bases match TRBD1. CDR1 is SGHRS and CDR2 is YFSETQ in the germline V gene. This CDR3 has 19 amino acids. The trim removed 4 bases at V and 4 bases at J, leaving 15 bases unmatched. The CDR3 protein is CASSGKWGDRAEGANVLTF. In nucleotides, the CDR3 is TGCGCCAGCAGCGGAAAGTGGGGGGACAGGGCAGAGGGGGCCAACGTCCTGACTTTC.

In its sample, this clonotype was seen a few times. This CDR3 is CASSSSGSYEQYF. CDR3 bases: TGTGCCAGCAGTTCCAGCGGGAGCTACGAGCAGTACTTC. The rearrangement links TRBV12-3 or TRBV12-4 to TRBJ2-7, with 8 positions matching TRBD2. V lost 4 bases and J lost 3; bases outside the gene matches: 2. The CDR3 length is 13 residues.

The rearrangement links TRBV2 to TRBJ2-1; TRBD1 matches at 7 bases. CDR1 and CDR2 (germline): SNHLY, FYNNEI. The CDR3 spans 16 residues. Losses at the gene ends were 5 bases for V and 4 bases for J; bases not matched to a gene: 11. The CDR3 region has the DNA TGTGCCAGCAGTCCTCTGACAGGGCCTTCTTACAATGAGCAGTTCTTC. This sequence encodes CASSPLTGPSYNEQFF.

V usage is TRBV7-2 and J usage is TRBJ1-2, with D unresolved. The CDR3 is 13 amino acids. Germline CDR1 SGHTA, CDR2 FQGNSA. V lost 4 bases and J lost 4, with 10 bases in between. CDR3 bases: TGTGCCAGCAGCTCCCGGGATCCCTATGGCTACACCTTC. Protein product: CASSSRDPYGYTF.

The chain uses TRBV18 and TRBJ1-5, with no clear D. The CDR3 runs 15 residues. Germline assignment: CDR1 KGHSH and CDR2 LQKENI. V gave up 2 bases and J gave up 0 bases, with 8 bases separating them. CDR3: CASSPGSHSNQPQHF. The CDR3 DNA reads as TGTGCCAGCTCACCAGGCAGTCATAGCAATCAGCCCCAGCATTTT.